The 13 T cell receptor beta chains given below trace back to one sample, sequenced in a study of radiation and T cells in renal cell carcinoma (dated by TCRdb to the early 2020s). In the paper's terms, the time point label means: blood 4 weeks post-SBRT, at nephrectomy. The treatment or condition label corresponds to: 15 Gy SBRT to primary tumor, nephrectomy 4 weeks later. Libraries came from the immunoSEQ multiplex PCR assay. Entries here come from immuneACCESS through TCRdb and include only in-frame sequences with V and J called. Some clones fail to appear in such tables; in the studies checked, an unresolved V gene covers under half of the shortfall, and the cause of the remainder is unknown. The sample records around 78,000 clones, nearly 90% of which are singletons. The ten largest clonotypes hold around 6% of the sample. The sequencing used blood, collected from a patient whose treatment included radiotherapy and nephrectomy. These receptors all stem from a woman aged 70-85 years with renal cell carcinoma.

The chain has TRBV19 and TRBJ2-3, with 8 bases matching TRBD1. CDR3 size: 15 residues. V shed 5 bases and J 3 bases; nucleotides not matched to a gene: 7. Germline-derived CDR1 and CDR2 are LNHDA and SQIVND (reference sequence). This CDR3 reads CASSPRDRGTDTQYF. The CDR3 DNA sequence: TGTGCCAGTAGTCCTCGCGACAGGGGAACAGATACGCAGTATTTT.

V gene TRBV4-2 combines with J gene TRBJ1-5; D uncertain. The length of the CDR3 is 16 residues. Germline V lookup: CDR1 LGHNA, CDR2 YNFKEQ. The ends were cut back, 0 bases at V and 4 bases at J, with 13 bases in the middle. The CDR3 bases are TGTGCCAGCAGCCAAGATTCATCGACGGTGAATCAGCCCCAGCATTTT. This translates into CASSQDSSTVNQPQHF.

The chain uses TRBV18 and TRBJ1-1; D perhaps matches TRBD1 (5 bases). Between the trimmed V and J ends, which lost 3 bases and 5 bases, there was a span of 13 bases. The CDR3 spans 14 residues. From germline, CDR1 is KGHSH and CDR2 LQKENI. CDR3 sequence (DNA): TGTGCCAGCTCACCGATGGGGGGGGATACTGAAGCTTTCTTT. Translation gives CASSPMGGDTEAFF. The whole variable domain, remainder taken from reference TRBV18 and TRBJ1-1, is NAGVMQNPRHLVRRRGQEARLRCSPMKGHSHVYWYRQLPEEGLKFMVYLQKENIIDESGMPKERFSAEFPKEGPSILRIQQVVRGDSAAYFCASSPMGGDTEAFFGQGTRLTVV.

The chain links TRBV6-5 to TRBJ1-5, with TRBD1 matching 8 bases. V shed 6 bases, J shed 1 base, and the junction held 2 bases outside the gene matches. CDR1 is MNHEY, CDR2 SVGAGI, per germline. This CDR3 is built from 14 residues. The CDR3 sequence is CASRQGASNQPQHF. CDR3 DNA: TGTGCCAGCAGGCAGGGGGCGAGCAATCAGCCCCAGCATTTT.

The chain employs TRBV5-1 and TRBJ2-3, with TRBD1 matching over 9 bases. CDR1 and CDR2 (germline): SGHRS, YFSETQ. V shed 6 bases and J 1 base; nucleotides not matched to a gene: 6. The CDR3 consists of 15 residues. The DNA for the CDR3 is TGCGCCAGCACCGAGACAGGGGGGCGCACAGATACGCAGTATTTT. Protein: CASTETGGRTDTQYF.

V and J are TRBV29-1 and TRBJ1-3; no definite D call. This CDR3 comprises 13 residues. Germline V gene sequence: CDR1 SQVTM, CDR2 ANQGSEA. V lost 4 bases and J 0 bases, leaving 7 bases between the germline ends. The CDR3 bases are TGCAGCGTTGTTGCTACCTCTGGAAACACCATATATTTT. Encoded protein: CSVVATSGNTIYF.

This CDR3 is CASSLSSLSGNTIYF. In nucleotides, the CDR3 is TGTGCCAGCAGCTTATCTAGTCTCTCTGGAAACACCATATATTTT. The chain joins TRBV7-8 to TRBJ1-3; D gene unclear. The CDR3 has 15 amino acids. Trimming removed 2 bases at V and 0 bases at J, with 8 bases between. Germline loops: CDR1 SGHVS, CDR2 FQNEAQ.

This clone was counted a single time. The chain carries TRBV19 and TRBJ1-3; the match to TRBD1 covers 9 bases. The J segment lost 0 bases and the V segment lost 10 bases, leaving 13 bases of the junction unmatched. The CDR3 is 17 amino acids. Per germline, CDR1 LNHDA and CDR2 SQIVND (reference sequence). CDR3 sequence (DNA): TGTGCCACCTGTGACCGGGACAGGGCGTACTCTGGAAACACCATATATTTT. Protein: CATCDRDRAYSGNTIYF.

DNA of the CDR3: TGCGCCAGCAGCTTGGCACAGCTAAACACTGAAGCTTTCTTT. Translating it yields CASSLAQLNTEAFF. The rearrangement uses TRBV5-1 and TRBJ1-1; D ambiguous. Germline values: CDR1 SGHRS, CDR2 YFSETQ. The CDR3 covers 14 residues. Deletions cut 0 bases from V and 2 bases from J, with 8 bases between.

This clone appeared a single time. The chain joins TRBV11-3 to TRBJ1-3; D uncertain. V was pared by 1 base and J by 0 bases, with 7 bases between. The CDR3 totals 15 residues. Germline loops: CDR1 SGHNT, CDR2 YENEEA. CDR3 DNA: TGTGCCAGCAGCTTAGGAGGAAGCTCTGGAAACACCATATATTTT. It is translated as CASSLGGSSGNTIYF.

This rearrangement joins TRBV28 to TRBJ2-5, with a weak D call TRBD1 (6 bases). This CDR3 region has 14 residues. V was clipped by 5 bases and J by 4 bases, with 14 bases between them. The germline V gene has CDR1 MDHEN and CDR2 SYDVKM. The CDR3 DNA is TGTGCCAGCAGTCCTTCCGGGACATTAGAGACCCAGTACTTC. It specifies CASSPSGTLETQYF.

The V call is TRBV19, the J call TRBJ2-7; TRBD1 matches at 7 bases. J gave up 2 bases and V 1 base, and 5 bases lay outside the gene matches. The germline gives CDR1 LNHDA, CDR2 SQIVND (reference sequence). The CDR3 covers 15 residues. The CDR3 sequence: CASSIGPGQTYEQYF. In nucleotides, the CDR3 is TGTGCCAGTAGTATAGGTCCGGGACAGACCTACGAGCAGTACTTC. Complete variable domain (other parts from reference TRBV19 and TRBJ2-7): DGGITQSPKYLFRKEGQNVTLSCEQNLNHDAMYWYRQDPGQGLRLIYYSQIVNDFQKGDIAEGYSVSREKKESFPLTVTSAQKNPTAFYLCASSIGPGQTYEQYFGPGTRLTVT.

The CDR3 bases are TGTGCCAGCAGCCCGCCGTCGGGAGGGGTGGGCACAGATACGCAGTATTTT. It is translated as CASSPPSGGVGTDTQYF. V gene TRBV5-5 combines with J gene TRBJ2-3; TRBD2 aligns across 8 bases. V was pared by 4 bases and J by 1 base, with 11 bases of the junction left unmatched. The length of the CDR3 is 17 residues. Looked up from germline, CDR1 is SGHKS and CDR2 is YYEKEE (reference sequence).